A single sample gave rise to the 7 T cell receptor beta chains below, sequenced in a study of early T cells in non-severe SARS-CoV-2 infection. MiXCR was run by TCRdb on the 5' RACE reads, yielding one entry per CDR3 protein. The table lists 20,000 to 25,000 distinct CDR3 sequences, about 5.2% of them singletons. The specimen was whole blood. The receptors derive from an adult who was a healthcare worker with PCR-confirmed SARS-CoV-2 infection or an uninfected control (not recorded which).

This clonotype was seen many times. The rearrangement uses TRBV28 and TRBJ1-1; TRBD1 might be the D (5 bases). In germline, CDR1 is MDHEN, CDR2 SYDVKM. The CDR3 consists of 13 residues. Trimming removed 2 bases at V and 3 bases at J, with 7 bases between. The CDR3, as DNA: TGTGCCAGCAGTTTAGACAGATACACTGAAGCTTTCTTT. This translates into CASSLDRYTEAFF. The complete variable domain, with remaining parts taken from reference TRBV28 and TRBJ1-1, reads DVKVTQSSRYLVKRTGEKVFLECVQDMDHENMFWYRQDPGLGLRLIYFSYDVKMKEKGDIPEGYSVSREKKERFSLILESASTNQTSMYLCASSLDRYTEAFFGQGTRLTVV.

In its sample, this clonotype was seen a few times. The V gene is TRBV28, the J gene TRBJ2-2; 7 nucleotides agree with TRBD2. The CDR3 has 15 residues. Germline assignment: CDR1 MDHEN and CDR2 SYDVKM. The V and J ends lost 6 bases and 6 bases, in that order; junction bases with no gene match: 10. The DNA for the CDR3 is TGTGCCAGCAGGACGCCCGGGACTAATGCCGGGGAGCTGTTTTTT. Translation: CASRTPGTNAGELFF.

This clonotype was seen at least ten times. The rearrangement uses TRBV7-2 and TRBJ2-5; 10 bases agree with TRBD2. Trimming at V came to 4 bases and at J to 5 bases, leaving 7 bases not matched to a gene. This CDR3 is 15 amino acids long. CDR1 and CDR2 from the germline V gene are SGHTA and FQGNSA. CDR3 DNA: TGTGCCAGCAGCTACCAAGCGGGAGGGGGGGAGACCCAGTACTTC. This gives the protein CASSYQAGGGETQYF.

This clonotype appeared many times. The CDR3 is CASSLVPQGAGQPQHF. In DNA form, the CDR3 reads TGCGCCAGCAGCTTGGTTCCCCAGGGGGCAGGACAGCCCCAGCATTTT. The rearrangement links TRBV5-1 to TRBJ1-5; TRBD1 aligns across 8 bases. Germline V gene sequence: CDR1 SGHRS, CDR2 YFSETQ. V dropped 0 bases and J dropped 7; count of bases not matched to a gene: 9. The CDR3 length is 16 residues.

This clonotype came up many times. The chain couples TRBV20-1 to TRBJ2-1; TRBD2 matches at 12 bases. V trimming: 5 bases; J trimming: 5 bases; junction bases outside the gene matches: 7. The CDR3 loop spans 15 amino acids. Germline V gene sequence: CDR1 DFQATT, CDR2 SNEGSKA (reference sequence). For the CDR3, the DNA is TGCAGTGCTCCAGGACTAGCGGGATATCACAATGAGCAGTTCTTC. Amino acid sequence: CSAPGLAGYHNEQFF.

This clonotype was recorded many times. This rearrangement joins TRBV9 to TRBJ2-7; 8 nucleotides line up with TRBD2. V lost 4 bases to trimming and J lost 3 bases; unmatched junction nucleotides: 6. Germline V gene lookup returns CDR1 SGDLS and CDR2 YYNGEE. The CDR3 totals 14 residues. CDR3 sequence reads: CASSPGSGSYEQYF. CDR3 nucleotides: TGTGCCAGCAGCCCCGGCAGCGGGAGCTACGAGCAGTACTTC. Filled out from reference TRBV9 and TRBJ2-7, the complete variable domain reads DSGVTQTPKHLITATGQRVTLRCSPRSGDLSVYWYQQSLDQGLQFLIQYYNGEERAKGNILERFSAQQFPDLHSELNLSSLELGDSALYFCASSPGSGSYEQYFGPGTRLTVT.

This sequence joins TRBV2 and TRBJ1-6; TRBD1 aligns across 11 bases. The ends lost 6 bases at V and 5 bases at J; junction bases unmatched: 3. This CDR3 contains 15 residues. Germline V gene data show CDR1 as SNHLY and CDR2 as FYNNEI. CDR3: CASRDRGPDNSPLHF. DNA for the CDR3: TGTGCCAGCAGGGACAGGGGGCCCGATAATTCACCCCTCCACTTT.